The present entry profiles one T cell receptor (beta chain) with its context. Its antigen remains unknown. Trimming stripped 3 bases from V and 5 bases from J, with 11 bases between. Germline CDR1 and CDR2: SNHLY and FYNNEI. This CDR3 has 14 amino acids. This sample is part of a study of cytomegalovirus exposure and HLA in healthy donors. The donors, nominally healthy at sampling, likely had unrecorded immune exposures. The study, taken as a whole, reports: HLA allele associations emerged for around 15,000 TCR beta sequences in a later analysis, at 0.05 false discovery rate. Later analysis associated a missense DCLRE1C variant with TCR beta V- and J-gene trimming. What a later analysis reportedly showed was that an Asian-associated ancestry cluster had fewer N-insertions than the 666-donor mean.

13 Jbeta primers and 60 Vbeta primers were used for the PCR. Sequencing was performed with immunoSEQ multiplex PCR; in TCRdb, only in-frame clones are kept and a portion is missing. Here the sample spans about 150,000 clones, 65% to 70% being singletons. The source of this sequence is a man younger than 40 in good health and CMV-seropositive. Sequences were obtained from PBMCs. V is TRBV2 and J is TRBJ1-5, with D unclear. The CDR3: CASSEAGGHQPQHF. The CDR3, as DNA: TGTGCCAGCAGTGAGGCAGGAGGCCATCAGCCCCAGCATTTT.